This T cell receptor (beta chain) was recovered during a study of blood T cells in healthy people across ages. Per germline, CDR1 ENHRY and CDR2 SYGVKD. V lost 0 bases, J lost 0 bases, and 10 bases stayed unmatched. The CDR3 has 19 amino acids. A few counts support this clonotype. PCR was performed a second time for about 7 to 11 cycles using a sample-barcoded 5' primer and a J-beta primer mix. TCRdb independently ran MiXCR on the 5' RACE reads; one entry per CDR3 protein. This table holds more than 1,400,000 distinct CDR3 sequences, about 40% found once. V and J are TRBV10-3 and TRBJ2-5; 10 bases agree with TRBD2. The clonotype comes from a young woman in good health. The sequenced sample was blood. The CDR3 here is CAISESPGSGGPYQETQYF. CDR3 in DNA: TGTGCCATCAGTGAGTCTCCAGGTAGCGGGGGGCCGTACCAAGAGACCCAGTACTTC.